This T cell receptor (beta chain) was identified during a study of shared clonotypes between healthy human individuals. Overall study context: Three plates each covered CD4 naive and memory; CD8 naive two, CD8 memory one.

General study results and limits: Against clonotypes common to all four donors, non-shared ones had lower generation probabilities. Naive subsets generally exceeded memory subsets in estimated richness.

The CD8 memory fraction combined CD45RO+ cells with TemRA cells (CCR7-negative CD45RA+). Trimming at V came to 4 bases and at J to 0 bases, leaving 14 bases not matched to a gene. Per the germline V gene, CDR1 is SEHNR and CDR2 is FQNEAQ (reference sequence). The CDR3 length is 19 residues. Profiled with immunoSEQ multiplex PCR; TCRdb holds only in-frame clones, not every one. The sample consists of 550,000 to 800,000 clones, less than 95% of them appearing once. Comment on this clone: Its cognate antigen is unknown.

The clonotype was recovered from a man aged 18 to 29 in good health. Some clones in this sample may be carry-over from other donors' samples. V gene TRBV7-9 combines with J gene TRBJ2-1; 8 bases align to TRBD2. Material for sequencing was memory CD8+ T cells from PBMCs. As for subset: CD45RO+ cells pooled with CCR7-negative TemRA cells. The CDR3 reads CASSSTRNPGLDSYNEQFF. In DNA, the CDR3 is TGTGCCAGCAGCTCAACACGAAATCCGGGACTAGACTCCTACAATGAGCAGTTCTTC.